These T cell receptor beta chains were read from a single sample in a study of OX40 agonist ivuxolimab in advanced cancers. TCRdb's table, derived via immunoSEQ multiplex PCR, lists solely in-frame clones and lacks some. The table shows 78,000 or so clones, with around nine tenths occurring only once. The sample here was CD4+ or CD8+ T cells sorted from blood, taken in a trial of the OX40 agonist ivuxolimab. Source of these receptors: an adult with an advanced solid tumor such as melanoma, head and neck, liver or kidney cancer. Both conserved end residues are trimmed from each CDR3. The D gene is left open where the match is weak.

j_gene: TRBJ2-1; len: 13; v_gene: TRBV14; d_gene: TRBD2; CDR3aa: ASRSGREGRNEQF
j_gene: TRBJ1-4; len: 12; v_gene: TRBV7-9; d_gene: NA; CDR3aa: ASSLASYSGKLF
j_gene: TRBJ2-6; len: 14; v_gene: TRBV6-6; d_gene: NA; CDR3aa: ASAQVRTSGANVLT
j_gene: TRBJ2-4; len: 13; v_gene: TRBV19; d_gene: TRBD1; CDR3aa: ASSLDRGPKNIQY
j_gene: TRBJ2-3; len: 13; v_gene: TRBV5-1; d_gene: NA; CDR3aa: ASSLSGASTDTQY
j_gene: TRBJ1-3; len: 13; v_gene: TRBV7-2; d_gene: NA; CDR3aa: ASSLFGNSGNTIY
j_gene: TRBJ2-3; len: 12; v_gene: TRBV11-1; d_gene: NA; CDR3aa: ASARVNPRDTQY
j_gene: TRBJ2-5; len: 11; v_gene: TRBV7-9; d_gene: TRBD1; CDR3aa: ASSGTAQETQY
j_gene: TRBJ2-3; len: 13; v_gene: TRBV7-6; d_gene: NA; CDR3aa: ASSRTLHSTDTQY
j_gene: TRBJ2-7; len: 12; v_gene: TRBV28; d_gene: TRBD1; CDR3aa: ASSSRQGSYEQY
j_gene: TRBJ1-5; len: 11; v_gene: TRBV5-4; d_gene: NA; CDR3aa: ASSLDGNQPQH
j_gene: TRBJ1-2; len: 10; v_gene: TRBV30; d_gene: NA; CDR3aa: AWSAANYGYT
j_gene: TRBJ1-2; len: 12; v_gene: TRBV6-5; d_gene: TRBD1; CDR3aa: ASSTRQGNYGYT
j_gene: TRBJ1-5; len: 14; v_gene: TRBV6-6; d_gene: TRBD1; CDR3aa: ASSGVVGQGASPQH
j_gene: TRBJ1-5; len: 11; v_gene: TRBV6-1; d_gene: NA; CDR3aa: ASTLEGNQPQH
j_gene: TRBJ1-2; len: 10; v_gene: TRBV19; d_gene: NA; CDR3aa: ASRDAYYGYT
j_gene: TRBJ1-1; len: 12; v_gene: TRBV5-1; d_gene: TRBD1; CDR3aa: ASSAGTVNTEAF
j_gene: TRBJ1-1; len: 11; v_gene: TRBV6-5; d_gene: NA; CDR3aa: ASSRVGVAEAF
j_gene: TRBJ1-5; len: 12; v_gene: TRBV19; d_gene: TRBD1; CDR3aa: ASSIPRGHQPQH
j_gene: TRBJ2-7; len: 12; v_gene: TRBV6-5; d_gene: NA; CDR3aa: ASSLTPDEYEQY
j_gene: TRBJ2-7; len: 12; v_gene: TRBV11-2; d_gene: NA; CDR3aa: ASTANRGTYEQY
j_gene: TRBJ2-1; len: 14; v_gene: TRBV11-2; d_gene: TRBD2; CDR3aa: ASTMERGGSYNEQF
j_gene: TRBJ2-2; len: 15; v_gene: TRBV5-1; d_gene: TRBD2; CDR3aa: ASSLGTSGIKPGELF
j_gene: TRBJ2-6; len: 13; v_gene: TRBV19; d_gene: NA; CDR3aa: ASSIGGTGANVLT
j_gene: TRBJ1-6; len: 14; v_gene: TRBV6-5; d_gene: TRBD1; CDR3aa: ASSSRGRGNNSPLH
j_gene: TRBJ2-5; len: 15; v_gene: TRBV30; d_gene: TRBD1; CDR3aa: AWSRTGGNLWQETQY
j_gene: TRBJ2-5; len: 11; v_gene: TRBV19; d_gene: NA; CDR3aa: ASSIDWRETQY
j_gene: TRBJ1-4; len: 13; v_gene: TRBV2; d_gene: NA; CDR3aa: ASSGFGGTIEKLF
j_gene: TRBJ2-7; len: 12; v_gene: TRBV5-1; d_gene: TRBD2; CDR3aa: ASSPGLAGGEQY
j_gene: TRBJ2-3; len: 16; v_gene: TRBV21-1; d_gene: NA; CDR3aa: ASRTRGQGKLNTDTQY
j_gene: TRBJ2-7; len: 11; v_gene: TRBV30; d_gene: NA; CDR3aa: AWRPTVAYEQY
j_gene: TRBJ2-1; len: 13; v_gene: TRBV7-3; d_gene: TRBD1; CDR3aa: ASSLKAGGRDEQF
j_gene: TRBJ2-7; len: 11; v_gene: TRBV15; d_gene: NA; CDR3aa: ATSREDGYEQY
j_gene: TRBJ1-4; len: 13; v_gene: TRBV5-1; d_gene: NA; CDR3aa: ASSGTDSTNEKLF
j_gene: TRBJ2-7; len: 11; v_gene: TRBV5-1; d_gene: NA; CDR3aa: ASSSGDSYEQY
j_gene: TRBJ1-2; len: 13; v_gene: TRBV6-1; d_gene: NA; CDR3aa: ASSEPGRANYGYT
j_gene: TRBJ2-3; len: 12; v_gene: TRBV7-6; d_gene: NA; CDR3aa: ASSSNGPTDTQY
j_gene: TRBJ2-5; len: 10; v_gene: TRBV6-6; d_gene: NA; CDR3aa: ASSQRQETQY
j_gene: TRBJ2-5; len: 11; v_gene: TRBV19; d_gene: NA; CDR3aa: ASSRGTLETQY
j_gene: TRBJ2-7; len: 11; v_gene: TRBV29-1; d_gene: TRBD1; CDR3aa: SVEGDSSYEQY
j_gene: TRBJ1-2; len: 10; v_gene: TRBV19; d_gene: NA; CDR3aa: ASADRNYGYT
j_gene: TRBJ1-1; len: 11; v_gene: TRBV30; d_gene: NA; CDR3aa: AWNSGGGTEAF
j_gene: TRBJ1-4; len: 13; v_gene: TRBV28; d_gene: NA; CDR3aa: ASNLEGATNEKLF
j_gene: TRBJ1-2; len: 10; v_gene: TRBV10-3; d_gene: NA; CDR3aa: AISVTSYGYT
j_gene: TRBJ2-3; len: 11; v_gene: TRBV19; d_gene: NA; CDR3aa: ASSIGGTDTQY
j_gene: TRBJ1-3; len: 12; v_gene: TRBV19; d_gene: NA; CDR3aa: ASSRGDSGNTIY
j_gene: TRBJ2-7; len: 11; v_gene: TRBV5-6; d_gene: NA; CDR3aa: ASSLWGFHEQY
j_gene: TRBJ1-3; len: 12; v_gene: TRBV19; d_gene: TRBD1; CDR3aa: ASSIQGAGNTIY